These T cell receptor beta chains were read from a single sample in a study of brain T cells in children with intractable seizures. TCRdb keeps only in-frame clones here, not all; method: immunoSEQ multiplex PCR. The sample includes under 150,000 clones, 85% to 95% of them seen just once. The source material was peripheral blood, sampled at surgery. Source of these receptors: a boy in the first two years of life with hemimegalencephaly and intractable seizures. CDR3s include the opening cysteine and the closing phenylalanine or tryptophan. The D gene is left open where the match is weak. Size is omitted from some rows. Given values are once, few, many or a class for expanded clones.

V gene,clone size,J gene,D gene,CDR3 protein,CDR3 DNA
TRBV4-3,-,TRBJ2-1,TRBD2,CASSQDRASGINYEQFF,TGCGCCAGCAGCCAAGATCGCGCTAGCGGTATCAATTATGAGCAGTTCTTC
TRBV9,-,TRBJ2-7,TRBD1,CASSATGGAYEQYF,TGTGCCAGCAGCGCGACAGGGGGCGCGTACGAGCAGTACTTC
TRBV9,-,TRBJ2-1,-,CASSVDPGSYNEQFF,TGTGCCAGCAGCGTAGATCCAGGCTCATACAATGAGCAGTTCTTC
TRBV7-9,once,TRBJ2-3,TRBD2,CASSYLAGAPDTQYF,TGTGCCAGCAGCTATCTAGCGGGAGCTCCAGATACGCAGTATTTT
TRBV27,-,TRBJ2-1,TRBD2,CASSDHAGGGDEQFF,TGTGCCAGCAGTGACCACGCGGGAGGAGGGGATGAGCAGTTCTTC
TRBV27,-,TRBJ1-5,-,CASSLVGVSNQPQHF,TGTGCCAGCAGTTTAGTGGGGGTTAGCAATCAGCCCCAGCATTTT
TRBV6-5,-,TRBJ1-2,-,CASSVSRAVYGYTF,TGTGCCAGCTCTGTTTCTCGGGCAGTATATGGCTACACCTTC
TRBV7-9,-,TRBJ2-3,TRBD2,CASSLAGGITDTQYF,TGTGCCAGCAGCTTAGCGGGAGGGATCACAGATACGCAGTATTTT
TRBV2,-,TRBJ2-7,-,CASLGLPTYEQYF,TGTGCCAGCCTGGGGCTACCAACTTACGAGCAGTACTTC
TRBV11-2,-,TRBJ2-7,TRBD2,CASSTEWGGEQYF,TGTGCCAGCAGCACCGAGTGGGGGGGCGAGCAGTACTTC
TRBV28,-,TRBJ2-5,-,CASSLGFAETQYF,TGTGCCAGCAGTTTGGGTTTCGCAGAGACCCAGTACTTC
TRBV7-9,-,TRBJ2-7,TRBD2,CASSLGFQRGSSYEQYF,TGTGCCAGCAGCTTAGGATTTCAGCGGGGGAGCTCCTACGAGCAGTACTTC
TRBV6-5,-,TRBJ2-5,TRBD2,CASSFTSGRRETQYF,TGTGCCAGCAGCTTTACTAGCGGGAGACGAGAGACCCAGTACTTC
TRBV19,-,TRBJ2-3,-,CASGDTQYF,TGTGCCAGTGGAGATACGCAGTATTTT
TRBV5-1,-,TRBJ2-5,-,CASSHRGEETQYF,TGCGCCAGCAGCCATAGGGGAGAAGAGACCCAGTACTTC
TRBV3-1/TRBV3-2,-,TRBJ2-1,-,CASSQGAAGSNEQFF,TGTGCCAGCAGCCAAGGCGCGGCGGGAAGCAATGAGCAGTTCTTC
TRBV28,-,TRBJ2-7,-,CASRSSFRQDSYEQYF,TGTGCCAGCAGGTCCTCTTTCCGGCAGGACTCCTACGAGCAGTACTTC
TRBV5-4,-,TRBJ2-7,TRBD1,CASSGEGGGFYEQYF,TGTGCCAGCAGCGGGGAAGGGGGCGGATTCTACGAGCAGTACTTC
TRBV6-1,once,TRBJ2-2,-,CASSELGNTGELFF,TGTGCCAGCAGTGAATTGGGGAACACCGGGGAGCTGTTTTTT
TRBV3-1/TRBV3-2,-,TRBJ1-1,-,CASSQELNTEAFF,TGTGCCAGCAGCCAAGAACTGAACACTGAAGCTTTCTTT
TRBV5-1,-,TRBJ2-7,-,CASSFSGDEQYF,TGCGCCAGCAGCTTTTCGGGAGACGAGCAGTACTTC
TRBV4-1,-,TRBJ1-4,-,CASSQEGAVKLFF,TGCGCCAGCAGCCAAGAGGGGGCGGTAAAACTGTTTTTT
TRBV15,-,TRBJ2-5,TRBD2,CATSKGLAGGGQYF,TGTGCCACCAGCAAGGGACTAGCGGGAGGGGGTCAGTACTTC
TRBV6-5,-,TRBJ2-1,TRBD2,CASSLGTRVGGQFF,TGTGCCAGCAGTTTGGGGACTAGAGTAGGGGGGCAGTTCTTC
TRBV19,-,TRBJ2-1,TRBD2,CASRTTSGGCNEQFF,TGTGCCAGTAGAACGACTAGCGGGGGTTGCAATGAGCAGTTCTTC
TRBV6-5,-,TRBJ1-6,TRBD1,CASSWTGSSYNSPLHF,TGTGCCAGCAGTTGGACAGGGAGCTCCTATAATTCACCCCTCCACTTT
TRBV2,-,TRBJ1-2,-,CASRGSGGYGYTF,TGTGCCAGCAGAGGATCGGGGGGGTATGGCTACACCTTC
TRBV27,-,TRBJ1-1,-,CASSFLSSAENTEAFF,TGTGCCAGCAGTTTCTTATCATCCGCGGAGAACACTGAAGCTTTCTTT
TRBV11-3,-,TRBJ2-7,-,CASSMGGGYEQYF,TGTGCCAGCAGCATGGGGGGTGGATACGAGCAGTACTTC
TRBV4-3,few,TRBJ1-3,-,CASSQTRAKSSGNTIYF,TGCGCCAGCAGCCAAACGCGGGCCAAGAGCTCTGGAAACACCATATATTTT
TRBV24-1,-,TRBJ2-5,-,CATSDSWEETQYF,TGTGCCACCAGTGATTCGTGGGAAGAGACCCAGTACTTC
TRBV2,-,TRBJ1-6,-,CASTGDYNSPLHF,TGTGCCAGCACAGGGGATTATAATTCACCCCTCCACTTT
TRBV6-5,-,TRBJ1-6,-,CASREGNLQNSPLHF,TGTGCCAGCAGGGAGGGAAATCTCCAAAATTCACCCCTCCACTTT
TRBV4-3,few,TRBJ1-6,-,CASSRGDSPLHF,TGCGCCAGCAGCAGGGGGGATTCACCCCTCCACTTT
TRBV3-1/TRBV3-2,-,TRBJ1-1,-,CASSQAPGKNTEAFF,TGTGCCAGCAGCCAGGCTCCGGGGAAGAACACTGAAGCTTTCTTT
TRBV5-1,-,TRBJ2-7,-,CASGAVPKGDVSYEQYF,TGCGCCAGCGGGGCGGTACCCAAGGGGGACGTCTCCTACGAGCAGTACTTC
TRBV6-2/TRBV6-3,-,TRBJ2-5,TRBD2,CASSYAGGTQYF,TGTGCCAGCAGTTATGCGGGAGGCACCCAGTACTTC
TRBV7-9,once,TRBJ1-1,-,CASSLAGRGVNTEAFF,TGTGCCAGCAGCTTAGCGGGCAGGGGAGTAAACACTGAAGCTTTCTTT
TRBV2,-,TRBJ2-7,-,CASSVNIGSSEQYF,TGTGCCAGCAGTGTCAATATCGGGAGTAGTGAGCAGTACTTC
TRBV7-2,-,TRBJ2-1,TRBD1,CASSLRGHEQFF,TGTGCCAGCAGCTTGAGGGGGCATGAGCAGTTCTTC
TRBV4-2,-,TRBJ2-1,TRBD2,CASSQDWGEGYNEQFF,TGTGCCAGCAGCCAAGACTGGGGGGAGGGGTACAATGAGCAGTTCTTC
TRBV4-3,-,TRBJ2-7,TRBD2,CASSRSATSAYEQYF,TGCGCCAGCAGCCGGTCGGCGACTAGCGCCTACGAGCAGTACTTC
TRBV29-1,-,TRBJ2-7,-,CSVVVGGYEQYF,TGCAGCGTTGTTGTAGGGGGCTACGAGCAGTACTTC
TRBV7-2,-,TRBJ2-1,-,CASSPWGNNEQFF,TGTGCCAGCAGTCCCTGGGGAAACAATGAGCAGTTCTTC
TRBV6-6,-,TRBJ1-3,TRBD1,CASSLGTGVSGNTIYF,TGTGCCAGCAGTTTAGGGACAGGGGTCTCTGGAAACACCATATATTTT
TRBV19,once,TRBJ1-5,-,CASSIGRAPNQPQHF,TGTGCCAGTAGTATAGGGAGGGCCCCTAATCAGCCCCAGCATTTT
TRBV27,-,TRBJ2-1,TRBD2,CASSLPPRLAERQFF,TGTGCCAGCAGTTTACCGCCCCGACTAGCGGAGAGGCAGTTCTTC
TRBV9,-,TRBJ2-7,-,CASSAFRGGYEQYF,TGTGCCAGCAGCGCCTTCCGGGGAGGCTACGAGCAGTACTTC
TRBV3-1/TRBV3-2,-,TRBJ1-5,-,CASSQAGSRNQPQHF,TGTGCCAGCAGCCAGGCGGGGTCACGCAATCAGCCCCAGCATTTT
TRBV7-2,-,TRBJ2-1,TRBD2,CASSPTSGSYNEQFF,TGTGCCAGCAGCCCGACTAGCGGGTCCTACAATGAGCAGTTCTTC
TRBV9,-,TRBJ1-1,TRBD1,CASSPPRDRVTEAFF,TGTGCCAGCAGCCCTCCCCGGGACAGGGTGACTGAAGCTTTCTTT
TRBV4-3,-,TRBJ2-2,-,CASSQEIGVVRTGELFF,TGCGCCAGCAGCCAAGAGATAGGGGTAGTTCGAACCGGGGAGCTGTTTTTT
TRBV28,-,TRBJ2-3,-,CASRLAGRISTDTQYF,TGTGCCAGCAGGCTTGCGGGGAGGATTAGCACAGATACGCAGTATTTT